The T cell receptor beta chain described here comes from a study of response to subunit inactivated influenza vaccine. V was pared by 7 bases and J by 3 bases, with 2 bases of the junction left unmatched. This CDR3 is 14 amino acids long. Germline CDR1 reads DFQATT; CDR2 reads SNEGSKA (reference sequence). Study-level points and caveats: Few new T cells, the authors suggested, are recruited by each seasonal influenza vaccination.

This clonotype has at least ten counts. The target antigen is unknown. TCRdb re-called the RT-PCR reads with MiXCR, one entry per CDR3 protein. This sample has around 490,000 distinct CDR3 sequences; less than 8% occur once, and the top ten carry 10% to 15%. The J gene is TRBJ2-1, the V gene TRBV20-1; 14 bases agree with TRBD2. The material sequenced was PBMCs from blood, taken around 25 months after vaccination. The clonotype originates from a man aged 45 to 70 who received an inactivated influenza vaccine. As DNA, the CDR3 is TGCAGTGGCGGGACTAGCGGGGGCTACAATGAGCAGTTCTTC. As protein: CSGGTSGGYNEQFF.